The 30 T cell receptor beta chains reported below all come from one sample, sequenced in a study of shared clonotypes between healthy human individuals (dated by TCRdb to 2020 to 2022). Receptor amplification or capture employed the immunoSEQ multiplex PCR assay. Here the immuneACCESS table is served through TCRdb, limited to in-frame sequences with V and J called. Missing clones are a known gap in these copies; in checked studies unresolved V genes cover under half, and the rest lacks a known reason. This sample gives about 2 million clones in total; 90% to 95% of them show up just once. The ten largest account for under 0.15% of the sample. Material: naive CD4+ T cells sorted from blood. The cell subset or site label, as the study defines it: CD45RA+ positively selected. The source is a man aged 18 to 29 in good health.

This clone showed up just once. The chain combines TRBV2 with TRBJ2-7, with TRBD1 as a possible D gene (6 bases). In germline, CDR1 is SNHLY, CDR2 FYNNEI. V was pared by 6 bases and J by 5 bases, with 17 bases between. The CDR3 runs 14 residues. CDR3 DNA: TGTGCCAGCAGCCCTCTGGGTGGGGGCCACGAGCAGTACTTC. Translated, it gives CASSPLGGGHEQYF. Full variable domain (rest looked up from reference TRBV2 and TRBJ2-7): EPEVTQTPSHQVTQMGQEVILRCVPISNHLYFYWYRQILGQKVEFLVSFYNNEISEKSEIFDDQFSVERPDGSNFTLKIRSTKLEDSAMYFCASSPLGGGHEQYFGPGTRLTVT.

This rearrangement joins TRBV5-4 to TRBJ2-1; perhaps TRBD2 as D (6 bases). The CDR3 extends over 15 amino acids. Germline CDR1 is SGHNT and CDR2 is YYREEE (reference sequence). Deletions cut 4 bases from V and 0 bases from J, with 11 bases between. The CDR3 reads CASSRDSDSYNEQFF. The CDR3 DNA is TGTGCCAGCAGCCGGGACTCTGACTCCTACAATGAGCAGTTCTTC.

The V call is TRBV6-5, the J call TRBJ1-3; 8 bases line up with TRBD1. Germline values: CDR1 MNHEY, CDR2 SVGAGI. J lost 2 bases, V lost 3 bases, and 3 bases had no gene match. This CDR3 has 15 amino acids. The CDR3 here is CASSYQGATGNTIYF. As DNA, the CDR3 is TGTGCCAGCAGTTATCAGGGGGCAACTGGAAACACCATATATTTT.

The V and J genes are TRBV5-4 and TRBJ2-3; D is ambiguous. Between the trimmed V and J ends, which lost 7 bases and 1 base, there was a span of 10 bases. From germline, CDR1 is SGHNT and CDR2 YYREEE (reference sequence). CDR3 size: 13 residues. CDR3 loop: CASGDSRTDTQYF. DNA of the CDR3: TGTGCCAGCGGTGATAGCCGCACAGATACGCAGTATTTT.

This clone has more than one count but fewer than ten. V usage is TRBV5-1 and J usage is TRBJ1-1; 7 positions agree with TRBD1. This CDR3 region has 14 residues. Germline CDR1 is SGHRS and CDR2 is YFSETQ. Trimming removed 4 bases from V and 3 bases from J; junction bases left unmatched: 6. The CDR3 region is CASSGGQVDTEAFF. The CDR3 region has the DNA TGCGCCAGCAGCGGCGGACAGGTGGACACTGAAGCTTTCTTT. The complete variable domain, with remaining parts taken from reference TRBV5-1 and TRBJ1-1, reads KAGVTQTPRYLIKTRGQQVTLSCSPISGHRSVSWYQQTPGQGLQFLFEYFSETQRNKGNFPGRFSGRQFSNSRSEMNVSTLELGDSALYLCASSGGQVDTEAFFGQGTRLTVV.

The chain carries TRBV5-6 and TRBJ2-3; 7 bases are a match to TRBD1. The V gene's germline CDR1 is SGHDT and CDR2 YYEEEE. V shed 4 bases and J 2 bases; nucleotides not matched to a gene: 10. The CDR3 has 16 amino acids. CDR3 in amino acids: CASSTSTGTPTDTQYF. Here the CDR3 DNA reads TGTGCCAGCAGCACATCGACAGGGACACCCACAGATACGCAGTATTTT.

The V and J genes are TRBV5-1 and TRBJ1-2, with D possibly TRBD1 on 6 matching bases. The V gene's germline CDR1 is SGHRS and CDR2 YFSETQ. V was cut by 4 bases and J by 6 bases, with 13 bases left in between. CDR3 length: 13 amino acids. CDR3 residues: CASSGTTVNGYTF. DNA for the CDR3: TGCGCCAGCAGCGGGACAACTGTGAATGGCTACACCTTC.

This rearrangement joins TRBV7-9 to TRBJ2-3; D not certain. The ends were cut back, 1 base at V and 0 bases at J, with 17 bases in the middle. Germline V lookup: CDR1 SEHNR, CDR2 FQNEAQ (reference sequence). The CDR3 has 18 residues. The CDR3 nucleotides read TGTGCCAGCAGCTTAGTTCGTCCGTGGGGTAGCAGCACAGATACGCAGTATTTT. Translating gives CASSLVRPWGSSTDTQYF.

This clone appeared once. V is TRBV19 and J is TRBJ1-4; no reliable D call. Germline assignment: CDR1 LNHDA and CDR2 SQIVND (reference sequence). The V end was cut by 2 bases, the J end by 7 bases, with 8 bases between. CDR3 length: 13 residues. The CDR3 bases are TGTGCCAGTAGTATACTGGTAGGTGAAAAACTGTTTTTT. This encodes CASSILVGEKLFF.

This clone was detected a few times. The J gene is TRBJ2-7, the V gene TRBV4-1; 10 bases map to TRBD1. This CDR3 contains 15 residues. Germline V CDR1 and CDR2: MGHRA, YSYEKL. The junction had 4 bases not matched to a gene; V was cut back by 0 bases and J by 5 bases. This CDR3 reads CASSQEDRGYDEQYF. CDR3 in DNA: TGCGCCAGCAGCCAAGAGGACAGGGGGTATGACGAGCAGTACTTC.

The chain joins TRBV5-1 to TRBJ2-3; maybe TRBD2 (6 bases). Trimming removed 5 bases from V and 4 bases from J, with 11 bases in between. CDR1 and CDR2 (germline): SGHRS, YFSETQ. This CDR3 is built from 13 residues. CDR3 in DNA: TGCGCCAGCAGTTGGGGACTTGCAGATACGCAGTATTTT. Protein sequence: CASSWGLADTQYF.

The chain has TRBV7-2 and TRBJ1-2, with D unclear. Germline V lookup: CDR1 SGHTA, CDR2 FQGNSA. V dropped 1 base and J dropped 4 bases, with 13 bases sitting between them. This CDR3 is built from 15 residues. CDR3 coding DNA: TGTGCCAGCAGCTTAGAAGGTTCGGGTATCTATGGCTACACCTTC. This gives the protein CASSLEGSGIYGYTF.

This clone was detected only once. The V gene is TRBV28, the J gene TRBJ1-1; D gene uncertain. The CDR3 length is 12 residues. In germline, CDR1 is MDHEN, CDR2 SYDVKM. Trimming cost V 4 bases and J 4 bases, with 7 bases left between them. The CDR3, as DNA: TGTGCCAGCAGTTCCCCGGGCACTGAAGCTTTCTTT. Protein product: CASSSPGTEAFF.

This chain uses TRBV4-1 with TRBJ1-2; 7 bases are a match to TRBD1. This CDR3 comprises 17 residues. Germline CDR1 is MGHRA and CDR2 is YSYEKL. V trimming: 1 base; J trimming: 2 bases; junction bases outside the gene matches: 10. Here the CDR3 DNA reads TGCGCCAGCAGCCAAGTGGGGGGACAGAGGCTGAACTATGGCTACACCTTC. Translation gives CASSQVGGQRLNYGYTF.

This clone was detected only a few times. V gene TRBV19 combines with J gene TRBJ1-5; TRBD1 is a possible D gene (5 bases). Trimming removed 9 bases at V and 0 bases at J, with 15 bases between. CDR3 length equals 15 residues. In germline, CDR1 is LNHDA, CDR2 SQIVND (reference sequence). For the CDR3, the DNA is TGTGCCAGCAGGGACTTGATCTATAGCAATCAGCCCCAGCATTTT. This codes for CASRDLIYSNQPQHF.

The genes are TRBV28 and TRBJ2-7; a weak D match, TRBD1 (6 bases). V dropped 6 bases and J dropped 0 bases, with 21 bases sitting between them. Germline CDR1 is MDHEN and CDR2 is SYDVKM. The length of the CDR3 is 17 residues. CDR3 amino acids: CASSAGQGFFRSYEQYF. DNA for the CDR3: TGTGCCAGCAGCGCAGGGCAGGGGTTTTTTCGCTCCTACGAGCAGTACTTC.

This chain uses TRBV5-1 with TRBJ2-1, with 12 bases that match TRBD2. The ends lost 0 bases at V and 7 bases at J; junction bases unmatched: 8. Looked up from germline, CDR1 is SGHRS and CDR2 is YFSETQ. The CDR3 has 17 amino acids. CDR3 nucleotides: TGCGCCAGCAGCTTGGTTGGTCTAGCGGGAGGGGAGAATGAGCAGTTCTTC. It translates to CASSLVGLAGGENEQFF.

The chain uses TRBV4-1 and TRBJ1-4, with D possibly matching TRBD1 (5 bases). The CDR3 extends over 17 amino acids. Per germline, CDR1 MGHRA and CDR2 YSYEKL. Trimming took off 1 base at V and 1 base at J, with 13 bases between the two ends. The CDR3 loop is CASSQVKRRGTNEKLFF. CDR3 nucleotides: TGCGCCAGCAGCCAAGTCAAGCGGAGGGGAACTAATGAAAAACTGTTTTTT.

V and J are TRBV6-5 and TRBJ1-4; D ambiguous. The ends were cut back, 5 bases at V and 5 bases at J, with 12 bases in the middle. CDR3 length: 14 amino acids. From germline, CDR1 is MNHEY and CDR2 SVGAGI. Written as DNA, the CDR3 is TGTGCCAGCAGTGATACGGGAAGGAATGAAAAACTGTTTTTT. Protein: CASSDTGRNEKLFF.

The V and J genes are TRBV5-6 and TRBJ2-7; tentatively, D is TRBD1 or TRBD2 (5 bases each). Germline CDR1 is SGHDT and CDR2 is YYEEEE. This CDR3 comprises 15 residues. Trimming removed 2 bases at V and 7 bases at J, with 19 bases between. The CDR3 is CASSFRQGRTREQYF. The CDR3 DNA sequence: TGTGCCAGCAGCTTTAGGCAGGGCAGGACTCGGGAGCAGTACTTC.

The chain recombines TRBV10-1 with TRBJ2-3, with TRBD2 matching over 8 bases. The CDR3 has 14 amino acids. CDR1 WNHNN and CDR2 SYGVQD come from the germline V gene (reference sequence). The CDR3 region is CAESAGGRRDTQYF. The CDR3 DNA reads TGCGCAGAATCTGCGGGAGGCCGGAGAGATACGCAGTATTTT.

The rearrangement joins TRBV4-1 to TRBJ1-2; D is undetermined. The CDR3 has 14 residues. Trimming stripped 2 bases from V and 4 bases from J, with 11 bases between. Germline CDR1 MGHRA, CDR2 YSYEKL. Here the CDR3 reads CASSQRSQSYGYTF. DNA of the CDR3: TGCGCCAGCAGCCAACGCTCCCAATCCTATGGCTACACCTTC.

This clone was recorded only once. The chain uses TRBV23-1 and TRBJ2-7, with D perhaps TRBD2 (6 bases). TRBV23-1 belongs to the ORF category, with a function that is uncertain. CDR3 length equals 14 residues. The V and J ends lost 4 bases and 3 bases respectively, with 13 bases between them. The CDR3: CASSPRDLFYEQYF. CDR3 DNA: TGCGCCAGCAGTCCCAGGGACTTATTCTACGAGCAGTACTTC.

The CDR3 region has the DNA TGTGCCTGTCAGGGTGAATATAATTCACCCCTCCACTTT. Protein: CACQGEYNSPLHF. The V call is TRBV30, the J call TRBJ1-6; tentatively, D is TRBD1 (5 bases). The CDR3 covers 13 residues. From germline, CDR1 is GTSNPN and CDR2 SVGIG (reference sequence). V lost 6 bases and J lost 4, with 10 bases in between.

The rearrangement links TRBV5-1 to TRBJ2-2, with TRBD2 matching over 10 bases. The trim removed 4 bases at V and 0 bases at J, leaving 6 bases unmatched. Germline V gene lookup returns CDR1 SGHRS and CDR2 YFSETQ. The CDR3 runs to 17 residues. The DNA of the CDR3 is TGCGCCAGCAGCACACTAGCGGGGACCACGAACACCGGGGAGCTGTTTTTT. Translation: CASSTLAGTTNTGELFF. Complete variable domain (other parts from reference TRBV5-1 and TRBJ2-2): KAGVTQTPRYLIKTRGQQVTLSCSPISGHRSVSWYQQTPGQGLQFLFEYFSETQRNKGNFPGRFSGRQFSNSRSEMNVSTLELGDSALYLCASSTLAGTTNTGELFFGEGSRLTVL.

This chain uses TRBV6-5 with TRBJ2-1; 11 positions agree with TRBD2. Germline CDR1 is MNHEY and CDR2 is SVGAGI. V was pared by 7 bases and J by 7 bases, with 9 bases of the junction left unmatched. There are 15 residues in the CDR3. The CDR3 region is CASKLLAGGRNEQFF. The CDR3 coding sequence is TGTGCCAGCAAGCTCCTAGCGGGGGGCAGGAATGAGCAGTTCTTC.

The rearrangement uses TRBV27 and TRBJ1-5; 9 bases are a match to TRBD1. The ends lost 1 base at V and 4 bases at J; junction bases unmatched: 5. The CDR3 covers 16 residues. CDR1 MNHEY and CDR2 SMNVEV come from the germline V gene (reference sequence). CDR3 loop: CASSLYRDRANQPQHF. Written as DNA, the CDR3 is TGTGCCAGCAGTTTATACCGGGACAGGGCAAATCAGCCCCAGCATTTT.

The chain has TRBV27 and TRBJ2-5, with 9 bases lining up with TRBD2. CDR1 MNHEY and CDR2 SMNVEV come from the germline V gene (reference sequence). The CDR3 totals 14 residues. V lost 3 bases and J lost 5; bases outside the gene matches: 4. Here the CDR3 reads CASSFQRGDETQYF. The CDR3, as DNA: TGTGCCAGCAGTTTCCAGCGGGGGGATGAGACCCAGTACTTC.

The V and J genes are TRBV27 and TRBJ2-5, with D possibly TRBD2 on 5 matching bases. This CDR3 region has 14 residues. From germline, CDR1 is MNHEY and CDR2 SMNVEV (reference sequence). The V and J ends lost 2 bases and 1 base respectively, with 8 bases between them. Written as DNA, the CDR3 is TGTGCCAGCAGTTTACGGGGTCCCCAAGAGACCCAGTACTTC. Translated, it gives CASSLRGPQETQYF.

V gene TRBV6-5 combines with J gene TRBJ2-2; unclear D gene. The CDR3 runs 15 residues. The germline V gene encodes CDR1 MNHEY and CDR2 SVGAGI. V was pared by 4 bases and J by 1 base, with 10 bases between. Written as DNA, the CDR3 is TGTGCCAGCAGTTCGTTGGGGATGAACACCGGGGAGCTGTTTTTT. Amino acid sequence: CASSSLGMNTGELFF.